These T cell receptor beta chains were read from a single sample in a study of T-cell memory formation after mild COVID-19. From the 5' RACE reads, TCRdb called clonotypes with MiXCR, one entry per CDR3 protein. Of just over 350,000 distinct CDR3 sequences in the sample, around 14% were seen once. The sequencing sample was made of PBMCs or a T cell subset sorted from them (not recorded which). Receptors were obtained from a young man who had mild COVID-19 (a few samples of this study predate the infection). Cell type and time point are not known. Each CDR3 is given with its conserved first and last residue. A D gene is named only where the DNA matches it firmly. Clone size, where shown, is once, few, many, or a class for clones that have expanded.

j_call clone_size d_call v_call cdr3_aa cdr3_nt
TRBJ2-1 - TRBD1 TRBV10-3 CAISGDRGSYNEQFF TGTGCCATCAGTGGGGACAGGGGCTCCTACAATGAGCAGTTCTTC
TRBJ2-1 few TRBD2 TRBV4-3 CASSQGGGGVYEQFF TGCGCCAGCAGCCAAGGCGGCGGGGGGGTTTATGAGCAGTTCTTC
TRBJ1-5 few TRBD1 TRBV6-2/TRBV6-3 CASNNRGSGNQPQHF TGTGCCAGCAACAACAGGGGATCGGGCAATCAGCCCCAGCATTTT
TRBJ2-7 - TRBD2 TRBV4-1 CASSQVVSSGGLEQYF TGCGCCAGCAGCCAAGTAGTTTCTAGCGGGGGTCTTGAGCAGTACTTC
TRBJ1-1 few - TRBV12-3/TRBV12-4 CASSGRSTEAFF TGTGCCAGCAGCGGGAGGAGCACTGAAGCTTTCTTT
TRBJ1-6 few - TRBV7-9 CASSQGNSKAYNSPLHF TGTGCCAGCAGCCAAGGTAACAGCAAGGCCTATAATTCACCCCTCCACTTT
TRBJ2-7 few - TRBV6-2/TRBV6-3 CASSYMQGGFYEQYF TGTGCCAGCAGTTACATGCAGGGGGGTTTCTACGAGCAGTACTTC
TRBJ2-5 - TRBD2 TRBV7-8 CASSFRLGGLQETQYF TGTGCCAGCAGCTTCAGGTTGGGGGGGTTACAAGAGACCCAGTACTTC
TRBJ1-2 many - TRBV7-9 CASSLEGGLSYTF TGTGCCAGCAGCTTAGAGGGGGGTCTAAGCTACACCTTC
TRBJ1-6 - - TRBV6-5 CASRPDVINSPLHF TGTGCCAGCAGACCTGACGTAATCAATTCACCCCTCCACTTT
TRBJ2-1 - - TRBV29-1 CSVTGTDSYNEQFF TGCAGCGTTACCGGGACCGACTCTTACAATGAGCAGTTCTTC
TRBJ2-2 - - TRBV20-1 CSASSPVTGELFF TGCAGTGCTAGTAGTCCAGTTACCGGGGAGCTGTTTTTT
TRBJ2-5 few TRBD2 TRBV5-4 CASSLGTSEQETQYF TGTGCCAGCAGCTTGGGGACTAGCGAGCAAGAGACCCAGTACTTC
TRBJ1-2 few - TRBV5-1 CASSNGPAKGDGYTF TGCGCCAGCAGCAATGGACCCGCCAAGGGGGATGGCTACACCTTC
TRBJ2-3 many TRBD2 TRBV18 CASSPAGGTDTQYF TGTGCCAGCTCACCTGCGGGGGGAACAGATACGCAGTATTTT
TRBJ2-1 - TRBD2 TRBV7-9 CASSLASGGGGEQFF TGTGCCAGCAGCTTAGCTAGCGGGGGAGGTGGTGAGCAGTTCTTC
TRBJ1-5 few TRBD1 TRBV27 CASSFSDRGGQPQHF TGTGCCAGCAGTTTCTCGGACAGGGGAGGACAGCCCCAGCATTTT
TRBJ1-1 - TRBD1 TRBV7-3 CASSYQGDGAEAFF TGTGCCAGCAGCTATCAGGGGGACGGCGCTGAAGCTTTCTTT
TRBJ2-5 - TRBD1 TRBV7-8 CASSFGQGAGETQYF TGTGCCAGCAGCTTCGGACAGGGGGCTGGAGAGACCCAGTACTTC